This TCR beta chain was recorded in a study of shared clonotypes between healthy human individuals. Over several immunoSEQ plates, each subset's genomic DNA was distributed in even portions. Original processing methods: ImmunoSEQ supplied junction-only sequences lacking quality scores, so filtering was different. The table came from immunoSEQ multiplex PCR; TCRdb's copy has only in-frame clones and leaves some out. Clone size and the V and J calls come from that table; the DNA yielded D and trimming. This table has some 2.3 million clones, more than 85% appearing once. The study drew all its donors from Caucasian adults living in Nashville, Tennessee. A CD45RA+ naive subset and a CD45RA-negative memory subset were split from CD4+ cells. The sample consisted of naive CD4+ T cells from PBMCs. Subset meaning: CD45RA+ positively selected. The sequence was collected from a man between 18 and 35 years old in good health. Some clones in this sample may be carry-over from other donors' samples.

This chain's CDR3 is CASSPASSYSTDTQYF. In DNA form, the CDR3 reads TGTGCCAGCTCACCGGCTAGCTCCTATAGCACAGATACGCAGTATTTT. The chain links TRBV18 to TRBJ2-3, with a weak D call TRBD2 (5 bases). Trimming removed 3 bases at V and 0 bases at J, with 13 bases between. The germline V gene has CDR1 KGHSH and CDR2 LQKENI. There are 16 residues in the CDR3.